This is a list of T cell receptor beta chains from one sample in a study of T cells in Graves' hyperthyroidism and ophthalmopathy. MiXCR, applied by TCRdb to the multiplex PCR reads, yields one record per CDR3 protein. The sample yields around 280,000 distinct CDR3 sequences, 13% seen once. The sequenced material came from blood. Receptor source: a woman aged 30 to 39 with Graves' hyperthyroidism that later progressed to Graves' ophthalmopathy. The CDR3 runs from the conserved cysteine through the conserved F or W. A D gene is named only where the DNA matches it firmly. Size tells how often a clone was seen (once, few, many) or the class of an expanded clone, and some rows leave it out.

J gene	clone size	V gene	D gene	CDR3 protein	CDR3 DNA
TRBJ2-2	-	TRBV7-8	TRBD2	CASSSHRGVDTGELFF	TGTGCCAGCAGCTCCCATCGGGGGGTGGACACCGGGGAGCTGTTTTTT
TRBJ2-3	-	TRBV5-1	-	CASSPWQDTQYF	TGCGCCAGCAGCCCTTGGCAAGATACGCAGTATTTT
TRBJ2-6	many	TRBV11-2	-	CASSLDRVGHSGANVLTF	TGTGCCAGCAGCTTAGACAGGGTAGGACACTCTGGGGCCAACGTCCTGACTTTC
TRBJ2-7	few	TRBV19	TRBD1	CASSTTGGHEQYF	TGTGCCAGTAGTACAACAGGGGGCCACGAGCAGTACTTC
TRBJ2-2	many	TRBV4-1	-	CASSHSTVTGELFF	TGCGCCAGCAGTCATTCTACAGTCACCGGGGAGCTGTTTTTT
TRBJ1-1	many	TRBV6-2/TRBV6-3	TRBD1	CASSPGGQGGTEAFF	TGTGCCAGCAGTCCCGGGGGACAGGGGGGCACTGAAGCTTTCTTT
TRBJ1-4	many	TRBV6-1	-	CASSSFMGRGEKLFF	TGTGCCAGCAGCTCTTTCATGGGCCGTGGTGAAAAACTGTTTTTT
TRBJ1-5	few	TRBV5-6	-	CASSGWGRVLQPQHF	TGTGCCAGCAGCGGTTGGGGCAGGGTTTTGCAGCCCCAGCATTTT
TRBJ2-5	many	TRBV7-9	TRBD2	CASSLTGLSQETQYF	TGTGCCAGCAGCCTAACGGGACTATCCCAAGAGACCCAGTACTTC
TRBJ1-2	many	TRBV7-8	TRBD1	CASSLDKRTGSNYGYTF	TGTGCCAGCAGCTTAGATAAAAGGACAGGGTCTAACTATGGCTACACCTTC
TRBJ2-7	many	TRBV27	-	CASSLKTDTSYEQYF	TGTGCCAGCAGTTTAAAGACAGATACATCCTACGAGCAGTACTTC
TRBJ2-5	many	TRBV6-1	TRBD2	CASSWTSGLETQYF	TGTGCCAGCAGTTGGACTAGCGGCTTAGAGACCCAGTACTTC
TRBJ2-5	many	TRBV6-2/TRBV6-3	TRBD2	CASSSPTSGEETQYF	TGTGCCAGCAGCAGCCCGACTAGCGGGGAAGAGACCCAGTACTTC
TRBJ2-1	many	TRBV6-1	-	CATLDRGYEQFF	TGTGCCACACTAGACCGCGGATATGAGCAGTTCTTC
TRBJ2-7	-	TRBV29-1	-	CSVEEGYDEQYF	TGCAGCGTTGAAGAGGGGTATGACGAGCAGTACTTC
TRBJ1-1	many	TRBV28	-	CASSDNMNTEAFF	TGTGCCAGCAGTGATAATATGAACACTGAAGCTTTCTTT
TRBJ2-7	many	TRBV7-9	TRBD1	CASSPTGPGYEQYF	TGTGCCAGCAGCCCGACAGGGCCCGGTTACGAGCAGTACTTC
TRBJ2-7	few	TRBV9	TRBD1	CTSSVGWTGDYEQYF	TGTACCAGCAGCGTAGGTTGGACAGGGGACTACGAGCAGTACTTC
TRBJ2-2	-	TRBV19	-	CASSKVTGELFF	TGTGCCAGTAGTAAGGTCACCGGGGAGCTGTTTTTT
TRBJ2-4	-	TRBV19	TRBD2	CASRETSGRELGKNIQYF	TGTGCCAGTAGGGAAACTAGCGGGAGGGAACTAGGCAAAAACATTCAGTACTTC
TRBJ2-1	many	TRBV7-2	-	CASSLPRGTRDATYNEQFF	TGTGCCAGCAGCCTCCCGCGAGGGACGAGGGACGCAACCTACAATGAGCAGTTCTTC
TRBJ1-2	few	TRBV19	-	CASSIVGDKYGYTF	TGTGCCAGTAGTATAGTTGGGGATAAGTATGGCTACACCTTC
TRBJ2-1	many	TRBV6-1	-	CASSSGIVSNEQFF	TGTGCCAGCAGTTCAGGGATAGTCAGCAATGAGCAGTTCTTC
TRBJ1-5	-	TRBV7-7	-	CASSSGYNQPQHF	TGTGCTAGCAGCTCGGGGTACAATCAGCCCCAGCATTTT
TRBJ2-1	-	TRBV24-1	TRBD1	CATSDPNRDRGVNEQFF	TGTGCCACCAGTGATCCTAACCGGGACAGGGGCGTCAATGAGCAGTTCTTC
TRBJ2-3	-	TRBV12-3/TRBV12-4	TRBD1	CASSRGQRPDTQYF	TGTGCCAGCAGCCGGGGACAGCGACCAGATACGCAGTATTTT